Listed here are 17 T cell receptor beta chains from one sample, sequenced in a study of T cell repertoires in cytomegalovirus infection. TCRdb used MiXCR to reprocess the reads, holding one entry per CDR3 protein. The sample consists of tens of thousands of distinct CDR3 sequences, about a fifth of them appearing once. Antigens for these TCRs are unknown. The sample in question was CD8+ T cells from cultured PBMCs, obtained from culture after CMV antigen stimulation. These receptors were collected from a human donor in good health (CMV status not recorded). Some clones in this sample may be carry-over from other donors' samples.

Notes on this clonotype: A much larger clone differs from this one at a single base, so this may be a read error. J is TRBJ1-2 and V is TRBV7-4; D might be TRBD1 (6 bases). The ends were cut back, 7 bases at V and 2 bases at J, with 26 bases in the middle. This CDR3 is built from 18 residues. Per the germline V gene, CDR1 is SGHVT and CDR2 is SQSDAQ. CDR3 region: CASTHQGGGLWKNYGYTF. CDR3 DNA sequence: TGTGCCAGCACCCACCAAGGAGGGGGGTTGTGGAAGAACTATGGCTACACCTTC.

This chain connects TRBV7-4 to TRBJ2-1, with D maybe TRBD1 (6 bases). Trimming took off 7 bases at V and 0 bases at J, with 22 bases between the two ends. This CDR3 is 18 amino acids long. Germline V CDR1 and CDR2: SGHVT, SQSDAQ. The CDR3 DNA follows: TGTGCCAGCAACCCCGTAGGGGGAACCCGGAGCTCCTACAATGAGCAGTTCTTC. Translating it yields CASNPVGGTRSSYNEQFF.

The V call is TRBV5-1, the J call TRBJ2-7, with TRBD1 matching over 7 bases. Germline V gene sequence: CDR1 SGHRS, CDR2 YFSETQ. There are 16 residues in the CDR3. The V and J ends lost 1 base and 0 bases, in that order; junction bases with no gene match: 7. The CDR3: CASSLTGVGSSYEQYF. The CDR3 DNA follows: TGCGCCAGCAGCTTGACAGGGGTTGGAAGCTCCTACGAGCAGTACTTC.

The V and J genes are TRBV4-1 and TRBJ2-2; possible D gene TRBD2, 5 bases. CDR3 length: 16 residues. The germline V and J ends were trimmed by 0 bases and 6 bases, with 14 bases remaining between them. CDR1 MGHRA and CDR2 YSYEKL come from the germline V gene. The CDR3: CASSQESVGVAGELFF. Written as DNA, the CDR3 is TGCGCCAGCAGCCAAGAGTCCGTGGGAGTTGCCGGGGAGCTGTTTTTT.

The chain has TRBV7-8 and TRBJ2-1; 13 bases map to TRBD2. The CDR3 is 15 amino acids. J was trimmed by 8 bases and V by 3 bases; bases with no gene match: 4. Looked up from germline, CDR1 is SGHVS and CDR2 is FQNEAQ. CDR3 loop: CASSFGLAGAHEQFF. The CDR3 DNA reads TGTGCCAGCAGCTTTGGACTAGCGGGGGCCCATGAGCAGTTCTTC.

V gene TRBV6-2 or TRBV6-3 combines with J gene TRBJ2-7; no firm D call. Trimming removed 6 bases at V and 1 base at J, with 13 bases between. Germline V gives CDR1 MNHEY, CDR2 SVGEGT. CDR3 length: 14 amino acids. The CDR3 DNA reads TGTGCCAGCAGAAAAGGGCAGGTGTCCTACGAGCAGTACTTC. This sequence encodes CASRKGQVSYEQYF.

CDR3: CAAEAQRGNTIYF. CDR3 DNA: TGTGCAGCCGAGGCGCAACGAGGAAACACCATATATTTT. The rearrangement joins TRBV7-9 to TRBJ1-3, with D uncertain. The CDR3 sequence is 13 residues long. Germline CDR1 SEHNR, CDR2 FQNEAQ (reference sequence). The full variable domain, with the rest looked up from reference TRBV7-9 and TRBJ1-3, is DTGVSQNPRHKITKRGQNVTFRCDPISEHNRLYWYRQTLGQGPEFLTYFQNEAQLEKSRLLSDRFSAERPKGSFSTLEIQRTEQGDSAMYLCAAEAQRGNTIYFGEGSWLTVV.

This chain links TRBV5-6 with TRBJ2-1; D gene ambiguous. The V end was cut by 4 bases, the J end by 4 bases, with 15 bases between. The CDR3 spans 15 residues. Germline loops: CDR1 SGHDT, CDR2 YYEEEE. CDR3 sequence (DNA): TGTGCCAGCAGCCCCGCCCGAGAATGGTACAATGAGCAGTTCTTC. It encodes CASSPAREWYNEQFF.

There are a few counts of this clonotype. For the CDR3, the DNA is TGCGCCAGCAGCCAAGATAGGGGACGACCGGGAGAGACCCAGTACTTC. It yields the protein CASSQDRGRPGETQYF. This chain connects TRBV4-1 to TRBJ2-5; D may correspond to TRBD1 or TRBD2 (5 bases each). V dropped 0 bases and J dropped 4 bases, with 15 bases sitting between them. Germline loops: CDR1 MGHRA, CDR2 YSYEKL. This CDR3 comprises 16 residues.

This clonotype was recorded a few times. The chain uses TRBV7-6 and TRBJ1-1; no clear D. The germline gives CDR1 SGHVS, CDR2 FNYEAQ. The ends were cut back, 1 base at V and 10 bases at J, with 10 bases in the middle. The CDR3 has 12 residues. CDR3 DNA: TGTGCCAGCAGCTTAGGGAAGAATCTAGCTTTCTTT. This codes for CASSLGKNLAFF.

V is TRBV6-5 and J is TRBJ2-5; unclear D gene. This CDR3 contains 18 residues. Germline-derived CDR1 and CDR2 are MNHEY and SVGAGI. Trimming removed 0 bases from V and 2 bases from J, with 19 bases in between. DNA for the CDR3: TGTGCCAGCAGTTACTCGGCGCCCCAGAGCATCTGGCAAGAGACCCAGTACTTC. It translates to CASSYSAPQSIWQETQYF.

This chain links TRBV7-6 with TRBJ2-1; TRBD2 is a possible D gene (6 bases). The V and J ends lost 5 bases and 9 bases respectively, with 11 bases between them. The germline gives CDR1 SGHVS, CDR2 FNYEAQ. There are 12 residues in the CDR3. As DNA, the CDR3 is TGTGCCAGCAGCCGAACGGAGGGTGAGCAGTTCTTC. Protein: CASSRTEGEQFF. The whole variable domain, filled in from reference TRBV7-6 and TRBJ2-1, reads GAGVSQSPRYKVTKRGQDVALRCDPISGHVSLYWYRQALGQGPEFLTYFNYEAQQDKSGLPNDRFSAERPEGSISTLTIQRTEQRDSAMYRCASSRTEGEQFFGPGTRLTVL.

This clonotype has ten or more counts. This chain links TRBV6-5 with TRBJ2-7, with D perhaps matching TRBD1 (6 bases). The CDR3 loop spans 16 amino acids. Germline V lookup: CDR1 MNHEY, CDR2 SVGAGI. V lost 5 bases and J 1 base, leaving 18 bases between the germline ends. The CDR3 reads CASSTDPGTLSYEQYF. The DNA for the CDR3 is TGTGCCAGCAGTACCGATCCAGGGACACTATCCTACGAGCAGTACTTC.

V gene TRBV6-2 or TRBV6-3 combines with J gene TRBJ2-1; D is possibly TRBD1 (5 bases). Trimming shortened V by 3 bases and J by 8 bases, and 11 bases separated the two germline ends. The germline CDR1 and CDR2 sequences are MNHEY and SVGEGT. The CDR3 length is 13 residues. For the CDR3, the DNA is TGTGCCAGCAGTTATGGGGCAATTTATGAGCAGTTCTTC. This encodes CASSYGAIYEQFF.

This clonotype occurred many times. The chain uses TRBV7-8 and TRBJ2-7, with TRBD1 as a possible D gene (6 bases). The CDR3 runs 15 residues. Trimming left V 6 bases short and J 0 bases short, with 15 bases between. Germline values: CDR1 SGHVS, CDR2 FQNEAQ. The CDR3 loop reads CASSPVQGNSYEQYF. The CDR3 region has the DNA TGTGCCAGCAGTCCTGTCCAGGGGAACTCCTACGAGCAGTACTTC. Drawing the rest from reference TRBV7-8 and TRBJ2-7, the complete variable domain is GAGVSQSPRYKVAKRGQDVALRCDPISGHVSLFWYQQALGQGPEFLTYFQNEAQLDKSGLPSDRFFAERPEGSVSTLKIQRTQQEDSAVYLCASSPVQGNSYEQYFGPGTRLTVT.

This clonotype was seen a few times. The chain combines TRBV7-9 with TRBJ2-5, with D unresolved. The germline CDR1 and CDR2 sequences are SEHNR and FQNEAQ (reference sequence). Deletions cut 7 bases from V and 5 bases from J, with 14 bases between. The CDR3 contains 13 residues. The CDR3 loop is CASTAVGQETQYF. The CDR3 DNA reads TGTGCCAGCACTGCGGTCGGTCAGGAGACCCAGTACTTC.

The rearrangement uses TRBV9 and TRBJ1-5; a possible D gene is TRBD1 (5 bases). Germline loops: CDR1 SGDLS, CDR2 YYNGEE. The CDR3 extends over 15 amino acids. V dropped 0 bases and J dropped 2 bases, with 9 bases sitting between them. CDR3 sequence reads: CASSVGDGGNQPQHF. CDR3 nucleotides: TGTGCCAGCAGCGTAGGGGACGGGGGCAATCAGCCCCAGCATTTT.